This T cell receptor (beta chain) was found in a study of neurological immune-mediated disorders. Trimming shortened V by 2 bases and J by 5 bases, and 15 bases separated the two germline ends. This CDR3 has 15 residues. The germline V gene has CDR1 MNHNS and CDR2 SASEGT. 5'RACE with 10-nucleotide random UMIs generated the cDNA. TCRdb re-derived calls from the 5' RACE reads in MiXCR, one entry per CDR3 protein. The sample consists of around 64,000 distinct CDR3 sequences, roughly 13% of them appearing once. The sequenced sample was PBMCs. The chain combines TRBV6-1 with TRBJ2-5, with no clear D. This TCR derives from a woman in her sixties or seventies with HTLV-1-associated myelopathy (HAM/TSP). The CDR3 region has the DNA TGTGCCAGCAGTGAAATCGGAGCGCGGCGGGAGACCCAGTACTTC. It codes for CASSEIGARRETQYF.